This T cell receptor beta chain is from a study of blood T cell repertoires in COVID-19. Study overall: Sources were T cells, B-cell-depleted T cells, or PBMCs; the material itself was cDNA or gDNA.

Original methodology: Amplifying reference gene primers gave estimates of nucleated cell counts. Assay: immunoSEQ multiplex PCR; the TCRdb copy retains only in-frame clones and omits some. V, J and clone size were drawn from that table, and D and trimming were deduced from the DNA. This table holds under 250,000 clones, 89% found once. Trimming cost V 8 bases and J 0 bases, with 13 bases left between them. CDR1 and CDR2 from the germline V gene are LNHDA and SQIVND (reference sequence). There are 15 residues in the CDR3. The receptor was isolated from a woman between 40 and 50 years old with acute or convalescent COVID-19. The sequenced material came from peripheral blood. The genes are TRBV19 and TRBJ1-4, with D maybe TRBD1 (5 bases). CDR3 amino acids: CASRRGGTTNEKLFF. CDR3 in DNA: TGTGCCAGTCGAAGGGGTGGAACAACTAATGAAAAACTGTTTTTT.